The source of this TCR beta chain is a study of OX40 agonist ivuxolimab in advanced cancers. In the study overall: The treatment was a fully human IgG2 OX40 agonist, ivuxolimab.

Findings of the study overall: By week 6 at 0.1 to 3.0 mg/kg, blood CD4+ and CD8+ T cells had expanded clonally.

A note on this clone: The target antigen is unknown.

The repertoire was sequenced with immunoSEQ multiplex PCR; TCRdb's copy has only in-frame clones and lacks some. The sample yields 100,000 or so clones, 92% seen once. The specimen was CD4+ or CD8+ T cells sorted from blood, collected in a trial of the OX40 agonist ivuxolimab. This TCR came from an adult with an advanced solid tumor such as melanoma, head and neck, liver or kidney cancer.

The CDR3 DNA reads as TGTGCCAGCAGCTTGGAAACGGTGGAACCAGATACGCAGTATTTT. The encoded protein is CASSLETVEPDTQYF. V is TRBV5-4 and J is TRBJ2-3; no definite D call. The germline CDR1 and CDR2 sequences are SGHNT and YYREEE (reference sequence). V lost 0 bases to trimming and J lost 4 bases, with 12 bases between them. The CDR3 runs 15 residues.